A selection of T cell receptor beta chains follows, all from one sample in a study of blood T cell repertoires in COVID-19. Clones were sequenced by immunoSEQ multiplex PCR, and TCRdb holds only the in-frame ones, with some missing. The sample lists hundreds of thousands of clones; 70% to 90% were seen once. The source material was peripheral blood. These receptors all come from a man between 18 and 29 years old with COVID-19, enrolled during active disease. Both conserved end residues are part of each CDR3. D genes are given only for firm matches. The size field is filled for only some rows; it gives once, few, many or a size class.

TGTGCCACCAGTGATGCCCAGCGGAGCACCGGGGAGCTGTTTTTT CATSDAQRSTGELFF TRBJ2-2 NA NA TRBV24-1 15
TGTGCCAGCAGTTCCCAGACAGGGCGAGGCGAAAAACTGTTTTTT CASSSQTGRGEKLFF TRBJ1-4 TRBD1 NA TRBV7-2 15
TGCGCCAGCAGTAGGACTAGCGGGAGATGTCAGTACTTC CASSRTSGRCQYF TRBJ2-5 TRBD2 NA TRBV23-1 13
TGTGCCTGGTTAGCGGGAGGTACCGGGGAGCTGTTTTTT CAWLAGGTGELFF TRBJ2-2 TRBD2 NA TRBV30 13
TGCAGCGTTGGCTCACTCTGGGAGACCCAGTACTTC CSVGSLWETQYF TRBJ2-5 NA NA TRBV29-1 12
TGTGCCAGCCGGCGGACGGGGGGCACTGAAGCTTTCTTT CASRRTGGTEAFF TRBJ1-1 NA NA TRBV2 13
TGTGCCAGTACAAGCACAGATACGCAGTATTTT CASTSTDTQYF TRBJ2-3 NA NA TRBV19 11
TGTGCCAGCTCACCCACACAGGATCAGCCCCAGCATTTT CASSPTQDQPQHF TRBJ1-5 NA NA TRBV18 13
TGTGCCAGCAGCGTAGCGGCTAGTCCGTTTTACAATGAGCAGTTCTTC CASSVAASPFYNEQFF TRBJ2-1 NA NA TRBV9 16
TGCGCCAGCAGTCGAGCGGGGGCCGTCTCCACTACAGATACGCAGTATTTT CASSRAGAVSTTDTQYF TRBJ2-3 TRBD2 once TRBV23-1 17